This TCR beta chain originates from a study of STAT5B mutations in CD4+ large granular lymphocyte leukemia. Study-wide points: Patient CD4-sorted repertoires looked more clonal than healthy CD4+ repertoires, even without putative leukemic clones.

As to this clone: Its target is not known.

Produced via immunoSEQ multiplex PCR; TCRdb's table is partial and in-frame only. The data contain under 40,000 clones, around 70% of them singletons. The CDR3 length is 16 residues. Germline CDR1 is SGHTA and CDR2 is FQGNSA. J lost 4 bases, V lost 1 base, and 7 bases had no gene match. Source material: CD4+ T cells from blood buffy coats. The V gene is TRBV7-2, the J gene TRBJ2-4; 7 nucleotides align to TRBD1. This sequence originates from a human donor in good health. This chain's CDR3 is CASSLEPTGAKNIQYF. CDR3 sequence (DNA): TGTGCCAGCAGCTTAGAGCCTACAGGGGCAAAAAACATTCAGTACTTC. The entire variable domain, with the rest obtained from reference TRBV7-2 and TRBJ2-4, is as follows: GAGVSQSPSNKVTEKGKDVELRCDPISGHTALYWYRQSLGQGLEFLIYFQGNSAPDKSGLPSDRFSAERTGGSVSTLTIQRTQQEDSAVYLCASSLEPTGAKNIQYFGAGTRLSVL.